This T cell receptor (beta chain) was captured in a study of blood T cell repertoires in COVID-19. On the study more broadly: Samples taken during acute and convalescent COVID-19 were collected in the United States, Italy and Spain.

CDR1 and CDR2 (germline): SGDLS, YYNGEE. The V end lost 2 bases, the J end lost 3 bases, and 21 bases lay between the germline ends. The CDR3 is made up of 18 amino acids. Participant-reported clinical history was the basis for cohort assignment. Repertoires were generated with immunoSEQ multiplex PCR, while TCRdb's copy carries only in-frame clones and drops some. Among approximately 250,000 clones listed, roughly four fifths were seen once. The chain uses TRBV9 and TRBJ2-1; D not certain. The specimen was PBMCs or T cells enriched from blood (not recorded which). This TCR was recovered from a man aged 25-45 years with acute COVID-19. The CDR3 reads CASSVGVSLEMFYNEQFF. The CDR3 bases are TGTGCCAGCAGCGTTGGCGTGTCTCTAGAGATGTTCTACAATGAGCAGTTCTTC.